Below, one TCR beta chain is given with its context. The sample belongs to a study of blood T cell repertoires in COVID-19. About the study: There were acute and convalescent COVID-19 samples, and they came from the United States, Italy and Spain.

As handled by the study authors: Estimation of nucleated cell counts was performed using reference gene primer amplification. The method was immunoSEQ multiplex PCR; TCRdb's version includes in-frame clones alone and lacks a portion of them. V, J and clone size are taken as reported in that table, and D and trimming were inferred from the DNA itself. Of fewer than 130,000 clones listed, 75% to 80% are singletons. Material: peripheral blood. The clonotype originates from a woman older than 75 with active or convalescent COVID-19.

This CDR3 is CASTRDYDNEQFF. CDR3 nucleotides: TGTGCCAGCACCCGGGACTACGACAATGAGCAGTTCTTC. The rearrangement joins TRBV6-6 to TRBJ2-1, with 7 bases identical to TRBD2. Looked up from germline, CDR1 is MNHNY and CDR2 is SVGAGI (reference sequence). V trimming: 7 bases; J trimming: 5 bases; junction bases outside the gene matches: 5. This CDR3 has 13 amino acids.